The 9 T cell receptor beta chains below come from one sample, sequenced in a study of blood T cell repertoires in COVID-19. The protocol was immunoSEQ multiplex PCR, while the TCRdb copy is restricted to in-frame clones and leaves out a portion. This repertoire shows about 400,000 clones, approximately 86% found once; its top ten account for over 2.5%. The sequencing sample was made of peripheral blood. Receptor source: a human donor in a cohort sampled during active COVID-19.

The chain carries TRBV12-3 or TRBV12-4 and TRBJ1-1; no definite D call. The CDR3 sequence is 13 residues long. V was trimmed by 8 bases and J by 6 bases, leaving 16 bases between them. In DNA form, the CDR3 reads TGTGCCAGCCGGTTAGCGGGGAGCGCTGAAGCTTTCTTT. Translating it yields CASRLAGSAEAFF.

This clone was seen more than once but under ten times. At the DNA level, this CDR3 is encoded by other sequences in the same sample as well. The V call is TRBV27, the J call TRBJ2-1, with 8 bases matching TRBD2. The CDR3 is 15 amino acids. J lost 6 bases, V lost 1 base, and 5 bases had no gene match. The germline CDR1 and CDR2 sequences are MNHEY and SMNVEV (reference sequence). CDR3 nucleotides: TGTGCCAGCAGTTTATTTGCGGGGGGTGGCAATGAGCAGTTCTTC. Translating gives CASSLFAGGGNEQFF.

The CDR3 DNA sequence: TGTGCCAGTAGTATAGGGGGGCCAAACTATGGCTACACCTTC. Its translation: CASSIGGPNYGYTF. The rearrangement links TRBV19 to TRBJ1-2; D is possibly TRBD1 (6 bases). The CDR3 is 14 residues long. Germline loops: CDR1 LNHDA, CDR2 SQIVND (reference sequence). V lost 1 base to trimming and J lost 2 bases, with 8 bases between them. Together with reference TRBV19 and TRBJ1-2, the CDR3 gives the full variable domain: DGGITQSPKYLFRKEGQNVTLSCEQNLNHDAMYWYRQDPGQGLRLIYYSQIVNDFQKGDIAEGYSVSREKKESFPLTVTSAQKNPTAFYLCASSIGGPNYGYTFGSGTRLTVV.

This rearrangement joins TRBV9 to TRBJ2-1; possible D gene TRBD2, 5 bases. CDR3 length: 12 amino acids. With 7 bases removed from V and 2 bases from J, the gap between germline ends came to 7 bases. In germline, CDR1 is SGDLS, CDR2 YYNGEE. The CDR3 nucleotides are TGTGCCAGCCGCGGGCCCTACAATGAGCAGTTCTTC. This encodes CASRGPYNEQFF. The full variable domain, rest sourced from reference TRBV9 and TRBJ2-1, is DSGVTQTPKHLITATGQRVTLRCSPRSGDLSVYWYQQSLDQGLQFLIQYYNGEERAKGNILERFSAQQFPDLHSELNLSSLELGDSALYFCASRGPYNEQFFGPGTRLTVL.

This clone is a singleton in its sample. The V call is TRBV28, the J call TRBJ1-1; no reliable D call. The CDR3 is made up of 14 amino acids. V was cut by 3 bases and J by 10 bases, with 18 bases left in between. CDR1 is MDHEN and CDR2 is SYDVKM in the germline V gene. CDR3 loop: CASSLVNTRWPAFF. The CDR3 bases are TGTGCCAGCAGTTTGGTGAACACGAGGTGGCCAGCTTTCTTT.

The chain has TRBV20-1 and TRBJ1-2, with TRBD1 matching over 7 bases. Trimming removed 3 bases from V and 0 bases from J; junction bases left unmatched: 4. CDR3 length: 14 amino acids. Germline V gene lookup returns CDR1 DFQATT and CDR2 SNEGSKA (reference sequence). CDR3 protein: CSASGTAANYGYTF. The CDR3 DNA sequence: TGCAGTGCTAGTGGGACAGCAGCTAACTATGGCTACACCTTC.

The rearrangement uses TRBV4-1 and TRBJ2-2; 12 positions match TRBD1. The V gene's germline CDR1 is MGHRA and CDR2 YSYEKL. The CDR3 length is 19 residues. After removal of 6 bases from V and 0 bases from J, the junction contained 11 bases not matched to a gene. The CDR3 loop is CASRRTPGQGASNTGELFF. The CDR3, as DNA: TGCGCCAGCAGACGTACTCCGGGACAGGGGGCTTCGAACACCGGGGAGCTGTTTTTT.

The genes are TRBV29-1 and TRBJ2-1; 8 positions match TRBD2. The V and J ends lost 5 bases and 6 bases, in that order; junction bases with no gene match: 12. The CDR3 runs to 15 residues. Per germline, CDR1 SQVTM and CDR2 ANQGSEA. CDR3 loop: CSVRASGSFFNEQFF. In DNA, the CDR3 is TGCAGCGTTAGGGCAAGCGGGAGTTTCTTCAATGAGCAGTTCTTC.

This chain's CDR3 is CASSPQGGGNEKLFF. CDR3 nucleotides: TGTGCCAGCAGCCCACAGGGGGGCGGCAATGAAAAACTGTTTTTT. V and J are TRBV6-5 and TRBJ1-4; 8 bases match TRBD1. The trim removed 6 bases at V and 5 bases at J, leaving 8 bases unmatched. Germline lookup yields CDR1 MNHEY and CDR2 SVGAGI. CDR3 length equals 15 residues.